The clone carrying this T cell receptor beta chain was seen a handful of times. The target antigen is unknown. Via MiXCR, TCRdb re-called the 5' RACE reads, giving one row per CDR3 protein. This table holds some 70,000 distinct CDR3 sequences, about a sixth found once. The length of the CDR3 is 16 residues. V gave up 3 bases and J gave up 5 bases; unmatched junction bases: 10. Per the germline V gene, CDR1 is MGHRA and CDR2 is YSYEKL. This record comes from a study of T-cell memory formation after mild COVID-19. Study results and limitations: Day 15 to 85 contracting clones showed balanced CD4/CD8; day 15 to 37 expanders favored CD4+. Pre-infection memory carried some responding clones, suggesting that cross-reactive memory joined.

Sequenced sample: PBMCs or a T cell subset sorted from them (not recorded which). This receptor was obtained from an adult woman who had mild COVID-19 (a few samples of this study predate the infection). Cell type and time point are not known. The chain couples TRBV4-1 to TRBJ1-1; 9 nucleotides line up with TRBD1. The CDR3 sequence is CASSQVQGARHTEAFF. CDR3 nucleotides: TGCGCCAGCAGCCAGGTACAGGGGGCGCGTCATACTGAAGCTTTCTTT.